This entry lists 25 T cell receptor beta chains sequenced from one sample in a study of regulatory T cells in long-lasting Graves disease. Time point meaning: newly diagnosed GD, antithyroid drugs for less than 3 months. PBMCs provided the RNA from which the TCR library was made. Researchers made TCR beta libraries by using iRepertoire HTBI primers and running Arm-PCR on CDR3 regions. One entry per CDR3 protein, called by TCRdb with MiXCR from the multiplex PCR reads. Of some 410,000 distinct CDR3 sequences in the sample, around 17% are singletons; the top ten hold roughly 10%. These data also formed part of another study, on T cells in Graves' hyperthyroidism and ophthalmopathy.

The sequencing here drew on peripheral blood mononuclear cells (PBMCs), taken at new diagnosis, from a patient treated with antithyroid drugs. The receptor source for this set is a woman aged 25-40 years with Graves disease.

The chain has TRBV6-2 or TRBV6-3 and TRBJ2-5; TRBD1 aligns across 7 bases. V gave up 6 bases and J gave up 1 base; unmatched junction bases: 8. CDR1 and CDR2 (germline): MNHEY, SVGEGT. CDR3 length: 15 residues. The CDR3 spells CASSTPQGVQETQYF. The CDR3 DNA reads as TGTGCCAGCAGCACCCCCCAGGGGGTCCAAGAGACCCAGTACTTC.

The chain recombines TRBV20-1 with TRBJ2-7, with D tentatively TRBD2 (6 bases). Germline loops: CDR1 DFQATT, CDR2 SNEGSKA (reference sequence). The CDR3 has 13 amino acids. As DNA, the CDR3 is TGCAGCCTACCCCCGCGGGCTGGGGGGTGGCAGTACTTC. This sequence encodes CSLPPRAGGWQYF.

The sample holds a few counts of this clonotype. CDR3 DNA: TGTGCCAGCAGCCCTAGGGAGTTAAGTAATCAGCCCCAGCATTTT. This translates into CASSPRELSNQPQHF. The gene calls are TRBV6-2 or TRBV6-3 and TRBJ1-5; D not resolved. The CDR3 sequence is 15 residues long. V was shortened by 6 bases and J by 4 bases, with 16 bases between the two germline ends. Germline assignment: CDR1 MNHEY and CDR2 SVGEGT.

About this clonotype: One base away lies a much larger clone, so this may be a sequencing read error. This rearrangement joins TRBV6-5 to TRBJ2-3, with 10 bases identical to TRBD2. Per germline, CDR1 MNHEY and CDR2 SVGAGI. There are 16 residues in the CDR3. The CDR3 DNA sequence: TGTGCCGGCAGTTACGTGACTAGCGGGAGCACAGATACGCAGTATTTT. The encoded protein is CAGSYVTSGSTDTQYF.

This clonotype was seen ten or more times. The gene calls are TRBV28 and TRBJ2-7; TRBD1 matches 8 bases. The CDR3 sequence is 15 residues long. Germline CDR1 and CDR2: MDHEN and SYDVKM. J gave up 0 bases and V 6 bases, and 7 bases lay outside the gene matches. Here the CDR3 DNA reads TGTGCCAGCAGCCGTTGGACAGGGAGCTCCTACGAGCAGTACTTC. This translates into CASSRWTGSSYEQYF.

The rearrangement uses TRBV28 and TRBJ2-7; 7 bases map to TRBD1. The CDR3 sequence is 17 residues long. The germline gives CDR1 MDHEN, CDR2 SYDVKM. J gave up 1 base and V 5 bases, and 14 bases lay outside the gene matches. The CDR3 bases are TGTGCCAGCAGTGTCGGGACAGCGGCATCACGGTCCTACGAGCAGTACTTC. The encoded protein is CASSVGTAASRSYEQYF.

J is TRBJ2-3 and V is TRBV28, with 8 bases fitting TRBD1. The trim removed 3 bases at V and 5 bases at J, leaving 4 bases unmatched. The CDR3 loop spans 14 amino acids. Germline V gene lookup returns CDR1 MDHEN and CDR2 SYDVKM. DNA for the CDR3: TGTGCCAGCAGTTTTCAGGGGGCGGGAGATACGCAGTATTTT. Translation gives CASSFQGAGDTQYF.

J is TRBJ1-2 and V is TRBV15; a possible D gene is TRBD1 (6 bases). In germline, CDR1 is LNHNV, CDR2 YYDKDF (reference sequence). This CDR3 region has 16 residues. V shed 5 bases and J shed 7 bases, with 23 bases lying between them. Written as DNA, the CDR3 is TGTGCCACCAGCGGACAAAAACAGGGTTCGGTGAGTGGCTACACCTTC. It encodes CATSGQKQGSVSGYTF.

This clonotype was detected only a few times. The chain couples TRBV7-9 to TRBJ1-4, with D possibly matching TRBD1 (5 bases). This CDR3 is built from 12 residues. V was trimmed by 5 bases and J by 8 bases, leaving 9 bases between them. Germline lookup yields CDR1 SEHNR and CDR2 FQNEAQ (reference sequence). The CDR3 DNA is TGTGCCAGCAGCCGGGGGGAAGAAAAACTGTTTTTT. It is translated as CASSRGEEKLFF.

In this sample, this clonotype turned up a few times. The V gene is TRBV12-3 or TRBV12-4, the J gene TRBJ1-5; no clear D. The CDR3 runs to 13 residues. The V gene lost 3 bases and the J gene lost 4 bases, with 7 bases spanning the gap. CDR3 protein: CASSFNQNQPQHF. The CDR3 region has the DNA TGTGCCAGCAGTTTTAACCAGAATCAGCCCCAGCATTTT.

The table lists this clonotype with many counts. This chain uses TRBV20-1 with TRBJ2-3; 10 bases are a match to TRBD2. CDR3 size: 15 residues. V lost 3 bases, J lost 4 bases, and 7 bases stayed unmatched. The germline gives CDR1 DFQATT, CDR2 SNEGSKA (reference sequence). In DNA, the CDR3 is TGCAGTGCTAGTCACCTAGCGGGAGTATCAGATACGCAGTATTTT. Its protein is CSASHLAGVSDTQYF.

The J gene is TRBJ1-5, the V gene TRBV13; TRBD1 might be the D (5 bases). Deletions cut 2 bases from V and 7 bases from J, with 12 bases between. This CDR3 is 14 amino acids long. The germline V gene encodes CDR1 PRHDT and CDR2 FYEKMQ (reference sequence). The CDR3 DNA follows: TGTGCCAGCAGCTTAAGAGGGGTACGCCAGCCCCAGCATTTT. Amino acids: CASSLRGVRQPQHF.

This clonotype was recorded at least ten times. The CDR3 loop reads CAWVSPGLNTEAFF. CDR3 coding DNA: TGTGCCTGGGTAAGTCCGGGGCTGAACACTGAAGCTTTCTTT. The rearrangement uses TRBV30 and TRBJ1-1, with TRBD1 as a possible D gene (5 bases). Germline V gene sequence: CDR1 GTSNPN, CDR2 SVGIG (reference sequence). V was cut by 5 bases and J by 0 bases, with 13 bases left in between. This CDR3 spans 14 amino acids.

V gene TRBV29-1 combines with J gene TRBJ2-1, with unresolved D. Between the trimmed V and J ends, which lost 4 bases and 3 bases, there was a span of 7 bases. Germline V gives CDR1 SQVTM, CDR2 ANQGSEA. The length of the CDR3 is 12 residues. CDR3 loop: CSVGIDYNEQFF. The CDR3 bases are TGCAGCGTTGGAATAGACTACAATGAGCAGTTCTTC.

In its sample, this clonotype was seen a few times. The chain employs TRBV6-1 and TRBJ2-7; D remains ambiguous. This CDR3 has 15 residues. Germline V CDR1 and CDR2: MNHNS, SASEGT. Trimming took off 3 bases at V and 1 base at J, with 13 bases between the two ends. The CDR3 is CASSDLPTGSYEQYF. CDR3 nucleotide sequence: TGTGCCAGCAGTGACCTCCCTACCGGTTCCTACGAGCAGTACTTC.

This clonotype was found a few times. The V call is TRBV27, the J call TRBJ2-6; D may be TRBD2 (8 bases). The V gene lost 5 bases and the J gene lost 0 bases, with 17 bases spanning the gap. This CDR3 is 18 amino acids long. The germline CDR1 and CDR2 sequences are MNHEY and SMNVEV (reference sequence). In DNA, the CDR3 is TGTGCCAGCAGTCCCGGGGGGGGACAGCGCTCTGGGGCCAACGTCCTGACTTTC. This gives the protein CASSPGGGQRSGANVLTF.

This clonotype was seen at least ten times. The chain has TRBV3-1 and TRBJ2-1; 14 nucleotides agree with TRBD2. The CDR3 sequence is 16 residues long. Germline trimming cut 3 bases from V and 8 bases from J; bases unmatched to any gene: 6. In germline, CDR1 is LGHDT, CDR2 YNNKEL (reference sequence). The CDR3 spells CASSQEGLAGVYEQFF. CDR3 nucleotide sequence: TGTGCCAGCAGCCAGGAGGGACTAGCGGGAGTCTATGAGCAGTTCTTC.

Ten or more counts support this clonotype. The V call is TRBV11-2, the J call TRBJ2-7, with 14 bases identical to TRBD2. In germline, CDR1 is SGHAT, CDR2 FQNNGV. The V gene end was trimmed by 5 bases and the J gene end by 3 bases; junction bases not matched to a gene: 6. This CDR3 is 16 amino acids long. CDR3 DNA: TGTGCCAGCAGCCCCGGGACTAGCGGGAGAGGCTACGAGCAGTACTTC. Its translation is CASSPGTSGRGYEQYF.

This clonotype appeared many times. The chain uses TRBV7-2 and TRBJ1-3; D gene ambiguous. The CDR3 totals 16 residues. Germline V gives CDR1 SGHTA, CDR2 FQGNSA. V lost 1 base and J 0 bases, leaving 10 bases between the germline ends. In DNA form, the CDR3 reads TGTGCCAGCAGCTTAGGGAGCAGTTACTCTGGAAACACCATATATTTT. It is translated as CASSLGSSYSGNTIYF.

This clonotype was seen repeatedly, ten times or more. The chain carries TRBV6-5 and TRBJ2-7; 7 bases fit TRBD2. The germline gives CDR1 MNHEY, CDR2 SVGAGI. With 4 bases clipped from V and 4 bases from J, the junction kept 22 bases outside the gene matches. CDR3 length: 19 residues. The DNA of the CDR3 is TGTGCCAGCAGTTTCCTTTCTAGCGAGGGTGCGGGAGAGCCATACGAGCAGTACTTC. Its translation is CASSFLSSEGAGEPYEQYF.

This clonotype turned up a few times. The chain uses TRBV6-2 or TRBV6-3 and TRBJ2-3; D not certain. Germline V CDR1 and CDR2: MNHEY, SVGEGT. Trimming removed 2 bases at V and 2 bases at J, with 11 bases between. This CDR3 has 15 residues. CDR3 in amino acids: CASSYGVLHTDTQYF. CDR3 DNA sequence: TGTGCCAGCAGTTACGGAGTCTTACACACAGATACGCAGTATTTT.

CDR3 nucleotides: TGCAGCGTTGATAAGACATGGACGGGTGGCTACACCTTC. Amino acid sequence: CSVDKTWTGGYTF. The V call is TRBV29-1, the J call TRBJ1-2; no firm D call. V was cut by 3 bases and J by 7 bases, with 15 bases left in between. Germline CDR1 SQVTM, CDR2 ANQGSEA. This CDR3 spans 13 amino acids. The entire variable domain, with the rest obtained from reference TRBV29-1 and TRBJ1-2, is as follows: SAVISQKPSRDICQRGTSLTIQCQVDSQVTMMFWYRQQPGQSLTLIATANQGSEATYESGFVIDKFPISRPNLTFSTLTVSNMSPEDSSIYLCSVDKTWTGGYTFGSGTRLTVV.

This clonotype was counted ten times or more. The chain employs TRBV28 and TRBJ2-7, with 13 bases lining up with TRBD2. CDR1 is MDHEN and CDR2 is SYDVKM in the germline V gene. V lost 9 bases, J lost 9 bases, and 23 bases stayed unmatched. The CDR3 runs 18 residues. CDR3 in amino acids: CASIPGLAGSLDRTRQYF. The CDR3 DNA reads TGTGCCAGTATACCGGGACTAGCGGGGAGCCTTGACCGAACGAGGCAGTACTTC.

Worth noting for this clonotype: A much larger clone lies a single base off, so this may be a read error. The J gene is TRBJ2-3, the V gene TRBV24-1, with D unresolved. The CDR3 is 17 amino acids. Looked up from germline, CDR1 is KGHDR and CDR2 is SFDVKD. The ends were cut back, 1 base at V and 2 bases at J, with 15 bases in the middle. CDR3 sequence reads: CATSDFGPPPYTDTQYF. The CDR3 nucleotides read TGTGCCACCAGTGATTTCGGTCCCCCCCCCTACACAGATACGCAGTATTTT.

This clonotype has more than one count but fewer than ten. J is TRBJ2-3 and V is TRBV5-1; D gene uncertain. Trimming removed 7 bases at V and 1 base at J, with 16 bases between. The CDR3 totals 15 residues. CDR1 is SGHRS, CDR2 YFSETQ, per germline. CDR3 amino acids: CASSKTVSGTDTQYF. CDR3 bases: TGCGCCAGCTCCAAGACTGTTTCTGGCACAGATACGCAGTATTTT.